One and the same sample provided the 14 T cell receptor beta chains below, sequenced in a study of long-term antiretroviral therapy in people with HIV. The libraries were made with immunoSEQ v3.0 at survey level. The method was immunoSEQ multiplex PCR; TCRdb's version includes in-frame clones alone and lacks a portion of them. The table lists around 16,000 clones, over 70% of them singletons. The sequencing used unsorted PBMCs, collected 1.5 years before starting antiretroviral therapy. These receptors were collected from a woman aged 45 to 65 with HIV.

The genes are TRBV12-5 and TRBJ1-1; 8 positions agree with TRBD1. V lost 5 bases, J lost 0 bases, and 8 bases stayed unmatched. Germline V gives CDR1 LGHNT, CDR2 FRNRAP. This CDR3 is built from 16 residues. The CDR3 region is CASGRDRTLMNTEAFF. Written as DNA, the CDR3 is TGTGCTAGTGGTCGGGACAGGACGTTAATGAACACTGAAGCTTTCTTT.

The chain uses TRBV4-1 and TRBJ2-1; TRBD1 agrees at 9 bases. V was clipped by 2 bases and J by 4 bases; unmatched bases: 9. The CDR3 is 17 residues long. Per germline, CDR1 MGHRA and CDR2 YSYEKL. CDR3: CASSQPLRDRDYNEQFF. CDR3 in DNA: TGCGCCAGCAGCCAACCACTGCGGGACAGGGATTACAATGAGCAGTTCTTC.

The chain is built from TRBV5-1 and TRBJ2-1; the match to TRBD2 covers 8 bases. Germline V gives CDR1 SGHRS, CDR2 YFSETQ. J was trimmed by 5 bases and V by 7 bases; bases with no gene match: 11. The CDR3 loop spans 15 amino acids. This chain's CDR3 is CASAGGGGPNNEQFF. The CDR3 coding sequence is TGCGCCAGCGCCGGAGGCGGGGGGCCAAACAATGAGCAGTTCTTC.

The rearrangement uses TRBV2 and TRBJ1-3, with a weak D call TRBD1 (5 bases). The CDR3 loop spans 14 amino acids. CDR1 is SNHLY and CDR2 is FYNNEI in the germline V gene. V gave up 6 bases and J gave up 2 bases, with 11 bases separating them. CDR3 nucleotides: TGTGCCAGCAGAGACCGGGGGGCTGGAAACACCATATATTTT. Its translation: CASRDRGAGNTIYF.

This clone was recorded a few times. The chain is built from TRBV4-1 and TRBJ1-5; D uncertain. This CDR3 is 15 amino acids long. The V and J ends lost 5 bases and 7 bases respectively, with 18 bases between them. Germline CDR1 and CDR2: MGHRA and YSYEKL. CDR3: CASSSSPLGVQPQHF. The CDR3 DNA reads as TGCGCCAGCAGCTCTTCCCCTCTTGGGGTCCAGCCCCAGCATTTT.

The rearrangement uses TRBV6-1 and TRBJ2-7, with D possibly being TRBD1 (5 bases). V dropped 0 bases and J dropped 3 bases, with 15 bases sitting between them. CDR1 is MNHNS and CDR2 is SASEGT in the germline V gene. The CDR3 sequence is 16 residues long. The CDR3 DNA sequence: TGTGCCAGCAGTGAAGCTAATGGAGACAGCTTCTACGAGCAGTACGTC. Protein: CASSEANGDSFYEQYV.

The chain has TRBV7-9 and TRBJ1-1, with D perhaps TRBD1 (5 bases). V lost 1 base and J 8 bases, leaving 14 bases between the germline ends. The CDR3 is made up of 14 amino acids. Germline V gene sequence: CDR1 SEHNR, CDR2 FQNEAQ (reference sequence). The CDR3 region has the DNA TGTGCCAGCAGCTTAGGTGGGACGGTCGACGAAGCTTTCTTT. As protein: CASSLGGTVDEAFF. Filled out from reference TRBV7-9 and TRBJ1-1, the complete variable domain reads DTGVSQNPRHKITKRGQNVTFRCDPISEHNRLYWYRQTLGQGPEFLTYFQNEAQLEKSRLLSDRFSAERPKGSFSTLEIQRTEQGDSAMYLCASSLGGTVDEAFFGQGTRLTVV.

The genes are TRBV10-3 and TRBJ2-7, with D possibly being TRBD1 (5 bases). From germline, CDR1 is ENHRY and CDR2 SYGVKD. Trimming stripped 6 bases from V and 0 bases from J, with 9 bases between. The CDR3 covers 13 residues. CDR3 amino acids: CAIRPDSSYEQYF. The CDR3 bases are TGTGCCATCAGACCCGACAGCTCCTACGAGCAGTACTTC.

The J gene is TRBJ2-5, the V gene TRBV5-6; TRBD2 matches 7 bases. CDR1 is SGHDT and CDR2 is YYEEEE in the germline V gene. Trimming cost V 3 bases and J 5 bases; bases outside gene matches: 7. CDR3 size: 14 residues. Here the CDR3 DNA reads TGTGCCAGCAGCTCGGGGGAGGGGCGGGAGACCCAGTACTTC. Translation gives CASSSGEGRETQYF.

V is TRBV7-2 and J is TRBJ1-4, with a tentative D call TRBD1 (6 bases). The CDR3 totals 16 residues. V was clipped by 4 bases and J by 8 bases, with 20 bases between them. Germline V CDR1 and CDR2: SGHTA, FQGNSA. The CDR3 is CASSSPFSGEGEKLFF. CDR3 DNA sequence: TGTGCCAGCAGCTCACCTTTTTCAGGGGAAGGGGAAAAACTGTTTTTT.

The chain couples TRBV6-1 to TRBJ2-7, with 10 bases that match TRBD2. After removal of 4 bases from V and 3 bases from J, the junction contained 15 bases not matched to a gene. This CDR3 comprises 18 residues. Germline V lookup: CDR1 MNHNS, CDR2 SASEGT. The CDR3 DNA reads TGTGCCAGCAGTGCGGTACGCGTGAGGACTAGCGGCTTCTACGAGCAGTACGTC. This gives the protein CASSAVRVRTSGFYEQYV.

V gene TRBV5-1 combines with J gene TRBJ2-2, with D perhaps given as TRBD1 or TRBD2 (5 bases each). Germline V CDR1 and CDR2: SGHRS, YFSETQ. Trimming pared 0 bases from V and 6 bases from J, leaving 15 bases between. This CDR3 has 16 amino acids. Written as DNA, the CDR3 is TGCGCCAGCAGCTTGGAAGGTTCCGGGACCGCCGGGGAGCTGTTTTTT. Its translation: CASSLEGSGTAGELFF.

The rearrangement uses TRBV5-1 and TRBJ1-3, with 9 positions matching TRBD1. With 0 bases clipped from V and 1 base from J, the junction kept 2 bases outside the gene matches. This CDR3 is 16 amino acids long. CDR1 is SGHRS, CDR2 YFSETQ, per germline. The CDR3 loop is CASSLGGTGSGNTIYF. For the CDR3, the DNA is TGCGCCAGCAGCTTGGGAGGGACAGGGTCTGGAAACACCATATATTTT.

This chain joins TRBV7-9 and TRBJ2-5; D is perhaps TRBD1 (5 bases). V was cut by 0 bases and J by 3 bases, with 8 bases left in between. The CDR3 length is 14 residues. Per the germline V gene, CDR1 is SEHNR and CDR2 is FQNEAQ (reference sequence). The CDR3 sequence: CASSLAIGEETQYF. CDR3 DNA sequence: TGTGCCAGCAGCTTAGCCATAGGGGAAGAGACCCAGTACTTC.